A selection of T cell receptor beta chains follows, all from one sample in a study of cytomegalovirus exposure and HLA in healthy donors. The data were produced by immunoSEQ multiplex PCR, yet TCRdb's version contains in-frame clones alone and is incomplete. In the table there are approximately 120,000 clones, 15% to 20% of which are singletons. Sequenced: PBMCs. These TCRs come from a female donor in good health and CMV-seropositive. CDR3s include the opening cysteine and the closing phenylalanine or tryptophan. A D gene is named only where the DNA matches it firmly. Clone size, where shown, is once, few, many, or a class for clones that have expanded.

>17|TRBV28|TRBD2|TRBJ2-1|-
CASRGLAGARSYNEQFF
TGTGCCAGCAGGGGACTAGCGGGAGCCCGTTCCTACAATGAGCAGTTCTTC
>14|TRBV9|TRBD2|TRBJ2-1|-
CASSVGTSGNEQFF
TGTGCCAGCAGCGTCGGGACTAGCGGGAATGAGCAGTTCTTC
>13|TRBV28|-|TRBJ1-2|few
CASKQAGMGGYTF
TGTGCCAGCAAACAGGCGGGGATGGGGGGCTACACCTTC
>15|TRBV19|-|TRBJ2-7|once
CASSIRQGGNNEQYF
TGTGCCAGTAGTATCCGACAGGGAGGAAACAACGAGCAGTACTTC
>12|TRBV6-5|-|TRBJ1-2|-
CASKLEPYGYTF
TGTGCCAGCAAACTTGAGCCATATGGCTACACCTTC
>14|TRBV30|-|TRBJ1-1|few
CAWSPQQGSTEAFF
TGTGCCTGGAGTCCACAACAGGGATCCACTGAAGCTTTCTTT
>17|TRBV27|TRBD2|TRBJ2-3|-
CASGFRLAGGHTDTQYF
TGTGCCAGCGGTTTTAGGCTAGCGGGAGGACACACAGATACGCAGTATTTT
>13|TRBV5-4|-|TRBJ2-5|-
CASSPDMQETQYF
TGTGCCAGCAGCCCGGACATGCAAGAGACCCAGTACTTC
>13|TRBV29-1|-|TRBJ1-1|-
CSVAGGGDTEAFF
TGCAGCGTTGCCGGAGGGGGGGACACTGAAGCTTTCTTT
>16|TRBV7-2|-|TRBJ1-5|few
CASTLVGGASNQPQHF
TGTGCCAGCACCCTAGTAGGAGGGGCGAGCAATCAGCCCCAGCATTTT
>14|TRBV6-5|-|TRBJ1-5|-
CASSYSWRDQPQHF
TGTGCCAGCAGTTACTCATGGAGGGATCAGCCCCAGCATTTT
>14|TRBV7-2|-|TRBJ1-4|-
CASRTMSGREKLFF
TGTGCCAGCAGAACGATGTCAGGGCGCGAAAAACTGTTTTTT
>18|TRBV4-1|TRBD2|TRBJ2-3|-
CASRAGLAAQKGTDTQYF
TGCGCCAGCAGAGCGGGACTAGCGGCCCAAAAGGGCACAGATACGCAGTATTTT
>16|TRBV29-1|-|TRBJ1-2|-
CSVEEGPRLGGYGYTF
TGCAGCGTTGAAGAGGGACCCCGTCTCGGAGGGTATGGCTACACCTTC
>17|TRBV15|TRBD1|TRBJ2-6|few
CATKGGTGAPGANVLTF
TGTGCCACCAAGGGGGGGACAGGGGCCCCCGGGGCCAACGTCCTGACTTTC
>15|TRBV11-2|-|TRBJ2-2|few
CASSFQGGNTGELFF
TGTGCCAGCAGCTTTCAGGGGGGGAACACCGGGGAGCTGTTTTTT
>16|TRBV9|-|TRBJ2-2|-
CASSVGESANTGELFF
TGTGCCAGCAGCGTAGGAGAGAGCGCGAACACCGGGGAGCTGTTTTTT
>13|TRBV2|-|TRBJ1-2|-
CASSGAPGVGYTF
TGTGCCAGCAGTGGGGCCCCGGGGGTTGGCTACACCTTC
>16|TRBV27|TRBD1|TRBJ1-1|-
CASSLRPQGARTEAFF
TGTGCCAGCAGTTTACGCCCGCAGGGGGCGCGGACTGAAGCTTTCTTT
>14|TRBV9|TRBD1|TRBJ2-7|-
CASSVNTGVNEQYF
TGTGCCAGCAGTGTCAACACAGGGGTCAACGAGCAGTACTTC
>18|TRBV5-6|TRBD1|TRBJ2-2|-
CASSLDFWTGGNTGELFF
TGTGCCAGCAGCTTGGATTTCTGGACAGGGGGAAACACCGGGGAGCTGTTTTTT
>15|TRBV7-2|TRBD1|TRBJ1-1|few
CASSLVATGETEAFF
TGTGCCAGCAGCTTAGTCGCCACAGGGGAGACTGAAGCTTTCTTT